This TCR beta chain originates from a study of T cell repertoires in cytomegalovirus infection. Germline V gene data show CDR1 as SEHNR and CDR2 as FQNEAQ (reference sequence). Trimming shortened V by 5 bases and J by 3 bases, and 10 bases separated the two germline ends. CDR3 length equals 14 residues. TCRdb re-called the reads through MiXCR, storing one row per CDR3 protein. The data show about 920,000 distinct CDR3 sequences, approximately 31% seen once. Regarding this clonotype: What it recognizes is unknown.

V usage is TRBV7-9 and J usage is TRBJ1-4, with D unclear. This TCR derives from a human donor in good health (CMV status not recorded). Some clones in this sample may be carry-over from other donors' samples. This material consisted of cultured CD8+ T cells from PBMCs, taken from culture after CMV antigen stimulation. DNA for the CDR3: TGTGCCAGCAGCCCGGATAGGGCTAATGAAAAACTGTTTTTT. Translation: CASSPDRANEKLFF.